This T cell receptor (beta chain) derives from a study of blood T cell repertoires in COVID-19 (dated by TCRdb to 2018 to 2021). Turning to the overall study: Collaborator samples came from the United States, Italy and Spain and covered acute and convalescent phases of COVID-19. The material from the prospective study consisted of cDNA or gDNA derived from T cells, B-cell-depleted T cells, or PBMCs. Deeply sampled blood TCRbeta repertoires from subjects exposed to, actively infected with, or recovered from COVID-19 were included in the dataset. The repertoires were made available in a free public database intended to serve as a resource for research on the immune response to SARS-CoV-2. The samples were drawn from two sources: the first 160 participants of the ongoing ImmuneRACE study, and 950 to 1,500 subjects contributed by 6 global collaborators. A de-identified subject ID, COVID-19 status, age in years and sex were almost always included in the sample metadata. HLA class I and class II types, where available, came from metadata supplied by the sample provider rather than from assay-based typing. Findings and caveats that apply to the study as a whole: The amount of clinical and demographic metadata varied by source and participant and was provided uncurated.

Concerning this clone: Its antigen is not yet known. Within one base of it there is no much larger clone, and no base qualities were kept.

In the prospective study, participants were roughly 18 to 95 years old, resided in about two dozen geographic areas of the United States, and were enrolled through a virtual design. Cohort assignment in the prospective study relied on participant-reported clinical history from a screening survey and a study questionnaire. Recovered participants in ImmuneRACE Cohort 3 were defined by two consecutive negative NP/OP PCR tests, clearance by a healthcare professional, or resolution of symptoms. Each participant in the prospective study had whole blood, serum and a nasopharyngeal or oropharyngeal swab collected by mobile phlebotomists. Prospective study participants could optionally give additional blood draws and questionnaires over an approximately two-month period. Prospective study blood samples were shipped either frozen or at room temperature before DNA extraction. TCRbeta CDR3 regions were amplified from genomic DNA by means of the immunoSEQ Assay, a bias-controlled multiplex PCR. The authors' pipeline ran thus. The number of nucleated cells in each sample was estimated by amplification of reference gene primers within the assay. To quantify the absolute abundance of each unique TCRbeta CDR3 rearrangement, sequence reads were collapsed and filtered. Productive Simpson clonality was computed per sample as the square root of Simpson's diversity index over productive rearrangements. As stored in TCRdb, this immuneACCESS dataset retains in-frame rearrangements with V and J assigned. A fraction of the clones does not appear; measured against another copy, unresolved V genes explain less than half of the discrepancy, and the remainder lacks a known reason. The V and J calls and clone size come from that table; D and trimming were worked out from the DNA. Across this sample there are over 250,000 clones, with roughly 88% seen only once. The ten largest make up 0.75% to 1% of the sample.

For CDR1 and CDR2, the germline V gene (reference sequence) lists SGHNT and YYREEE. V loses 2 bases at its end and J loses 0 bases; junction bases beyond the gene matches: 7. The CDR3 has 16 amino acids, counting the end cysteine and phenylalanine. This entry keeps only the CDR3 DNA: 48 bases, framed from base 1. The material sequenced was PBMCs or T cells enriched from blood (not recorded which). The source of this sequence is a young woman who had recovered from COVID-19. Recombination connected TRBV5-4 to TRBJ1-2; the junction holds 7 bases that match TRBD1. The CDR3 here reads CASSFSNRGSNYGYTF. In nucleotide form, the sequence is TGTGCCAGCAGCTTCTCGAACAGGGGATCTAACTATGGCTACACCTTC.